The clone carrying this T cell receptor beta chain was counted a single time. The source of the sample is a study of shared clonotypes between healthy human individuals. TCRdb's copy holds only in-frame clones and misses some; the assay was immunoSEQ multiplex PCR. Of about 2.2 million clones in the sample, approximately 92% are singletons; the top ten hold about 1.6%. Naivety among CD8 cells was defined by CD45RO negativity and positive CCR7 selection, thereby excluding terminally differentiated effector memory CD45RA+ cells. Donors were Caucasian adults residing in Nashville, Tennessee, USA. The CDR3 covers 13 residues. V was cut by 4 bases and J by 8 bases, with 14 bases left in between. Germline V lookup: CDR1 MNHEY, CDR2 SMNVEV (reference sequence).

The chain has TRBV27 and TRBJ1-2; TRBD1 is a possible D gene (5 bases). Sequenced input: naive CD8+ T cells from PBMCs. This clonotype was obtained from a young man in good health. Some clones in this sample may be carry-over from other donors' samples. CDR3 in DNA: TGTGCCAGCAGTTCCGGGGCCGGTGTCGGCTACACCTTC. Its translation is CASSSGAGVGYTF.